This entry is about one T cell receptor beta chain. Its target is not known. The data originate from a study of OX40 agonist ivuxolimab in advanced cancers. Study information: The patients received ivuxolimab by intravenous route every 2 weeks at 0.01 to 10 mg/kg. A history of anti-PD-1, anti-PD-L1 or anti-CTLA-4 therapy was acceptable, and approximately 41% had some.

Clones were read by immunoSEQ multiplex PCR, and TCRdb kept only the in-frame ones, dropping some. The data contain about 63,000 clones, 81% of them seen just once; the ten biggest clones take up about 1%. Whole-study results and caveats: CD8+ T cells were the subset that, on average, had more expanded clones than CD4+. Clonal expansion was among the lowest in partial responders at 0.1-3.0 mg/kg, especially CD8+.

From germline, CDR1 is SNHLY and CDR2 FYNNEI. Deletions cut 7 bases from V and 4 bases from J, with 19 bases between. CDR3 size: 15 residues. The source material was CD4+ or CD8+ T cells sorted from blood, sampled in a trial of the OX40 agonist ivuxolimab. The V call is TRBV2, the J call TRBJ1-2, with a tentative D call TRBD1 (5 bases). The TCR sequence derives from an adult with an advanced solid tumor such as melanoma, head and neck, liver or kidney cancer. The CDR3 reads CASNKDSGDRYGYTF. CDR3 nucleotide sequence: TGTGCCAGCAATAAAGATTCCGGGGACCGCTATGGCTACACCTTC.